This T cell receptor beta chain derives from a study of regulatory T cells in long-lasting Graves disease. General observations from the study: Persistent disease exhibited a predilection for TRBV28, TRBJ1-2 and TRBJ2-5.

This clonotype has just a few counts. Antigen specificity is unknown. Sample time point: newly diagnosed GD, antithyroid drugs for less than 3 months. Isolated PBMC RNA provided the starting material for the TCR library. CDR1 and CDR2 from the germline V gene are MNHEY and SMNVEV (reference sequence). The V end lost 4 bases, the J end lost 0 bases, and 13 bases lay between the germline ends. The CDR3 is 16 amino acids. Building the TCR beta libraries relied on iRepertoire HTBI primers, and CDR3 regions underwent Arm-PCR. Via MiXCR, TCRdb re-called the multiplex PCR reads, giving one row per CDR3 protein. The table has roughly 420,000 distinct CDR3 sequences, over 15% seen once. This sample was shared with a second study, whose subject was T cells in Graves' hyperthyroidism and ophthalmopathy. Per that paper: Diagnoses were made from clinical symptoms, serum measures (thyroxine and TRAb), thyroid ultrasound and orbital computed tomography.

The material was peripheral blood mononuclear cells (PBMCs), obtained at new diagnosis, from a patient treated with antithyroid drugs. This TCR was recovered from a woman aged 18 to 35 with Graves disease. This chain uses TRBV27 with TRBJ2-1; D may match TRBD1 or TRBD2 (6 bases each). CDR3 DNA sequence: TGTGCCAGCAGTTCCCCCGGGGGCGGCTCCTACAATGAGCAGTTCTTC. This sequence encodes CASSSPGGGSYNEQFF.